The rows below give T cell receptor beta chains drawn from one sample of a study of identical twins. TCRdb fed the 5' RACE reads into MiXCR, producing one record per CDR3 protein. The sample consists of approximately 690,000 distinct CDR3 sequences, 5.5% to 6.5% of them appearing once. The specimen sequenced was naive T cells sorted from blood. The source is a man aged 18-30 years in good health. Each CDR3 is given with its conserved first and last residue. The order of the fields is J gene, D gene, clone size, V gene, CDR3 DNA, CDR3 protein. A D gene is named only where the DNA matches it firmly. Expanded clones are given a class, and other clones once, few, many or no size at all.

TRBJ1-2,TRBD1,many,TRBV5-1,TGCGCCAGCAGCCATGAGGGGACAGGGGCTAACTATGGCTACACCTTC,CASSHEGTGANYGYTF
TRBJ2-3,TRBD2,many,TRBV6-1,TGTGCCAGCAGTGATAAGGTACTAGCGGGCACAGATACGCAGTATTTT,CASSDKVLAGTDTQYF
TRBJ2-2,-,few,TRBV11-2,TGTGCCAGCAGCTTAGACTACCCAGGGACCACCGGGGAGCTGTTTTTT,CASSLDYPGTTGELFF
TRBJ2-2,TRBD1,-,TRBV6-5,TGTGCCAGCAGTTACTCAGGACAGGGGTGGGCGAGCACCGGGGAGCTGTTTTTT,CASSYSGQGWASTGELFF
TRBJ2-5,-,few,TRBV2,TGTGCCAGCAGTGGTTTCGAGACCCAGTACTTC,CASSGFETQYF
TRBJ2-1,TRBD2,many,TRBV12-3/TRBV12-4,TGTGCCAGCAGTTTCGGTATGGGACTAGCGGGAGGGGAGAAATACAATGAGCAGTTCTTC,CASSFGMGLAGGEKYNEQFF
TRBJ2-1,TRBD2,many,TRBV20-1,TGCAGTGCTAGAGATTTCCCGGGAGGGAAAAATGAGCAGTTCTTC,CSARDFPGGKNEQFF
TRBJ2-3,TRBD2,few,TRBV20-1,TGCAGTGCTCCAAGTACTAGCGGGAGCCCAGATACGCAGTATTTT,CSAPSTSGSPDTQYF
TRBJ1-1,-,many,TRBV29-1,TGCAGCGCGGGCCCGAAAAACACTGAAGCTTTCTTT,CSAGPKNTEAFF
TRBJ2-3,TRBD2,-,TRBV10-3,TGTGCCATCAGTGCGAAAGGACTAGCCACAGATACGCAGTATTTT,CAISAKGLATDTQYF
TRBJ2-7,-,many,TRBV20-1,TGCAGTGCTCTAGAGGGCGGAGGCTACGAGCAGTACTTC,CSALEGGGYEQYF
TRBJ1-2,-,-,TRBV30,TGTGCCTGGAGTGTCAGCAACTATGGCTACACCTTC,CAWSVSNYGYTF
TRBJ2-3,-,many,TRBV7-2,TGTGCCAGCAGCTTAGTGTTGGCCCTGCAGTATTTT,CASSLVLALQYF
TRBJ2-7,TRBD2,many,TRBV5-1,TGCGCCAGCAGCTACACCGGGACTACCAAAACCTACGAGCAGTACTTC,CASSYTGTTKTYEQYF
TRBJ2-1,TRBD1,-,TRBV11-2,TGTGCCAGCAGCTTCCAGGGGGCTTCGAATGAGCAGTTCTTC,CASSFQGASNEQFF
TRBJ2-2,-,few,TRBV29-1,TGCAGCATCAGGGACGGAAACCACGGGGAGCTGTTTTTT,CSIRDGNHGELFF
TRBJ1-1,-,-,TRBV7-8,TGTGCCAGCAGCTTAGCGGGGCCTAAAGCTTTCTTT,CASSLAGPKAFF
TRBJ1-1,-,few,TRBV28,TGTGCCAGCAGTACGACAGTTAAGAACACTGAAGCTTTCTTT,CASSTTVKNTEAFF
TRBJ2-1,TRBD2,many,TRBV5-1,TGCGCCAGCAGCTCGCCACTAGCGGGATCTTACAATGAGCAGTTCTTC,CASSSPLAGSYNEQFF
TRBJ2-1,TRBD2,many,TRBV2,TGTGCCAGCAGTGGCACTAGCGGGAGCTCCTACAATGAGCAGTTCTTC,CASSGTSGSSYNEQFF
TRBJ2-2,-,few,TRBV7-9,TGTGCCAGCAGCCCTCTCGGAGAGGGGAACACCGGGGAGCTGTTTTTT,CASSPLGEGNTGELFF
TRBJ2-1,-,many,TRBV4-2,TGTGCCAGCAGCCAACTCCTCGGGCCATGTAATTTC,CASSQLLGPCNF
TRBJ2-5,-,-,TRBV20-1,TGCAGTGCTAGAGGGCTGGGCCATAGCGGACAAGAGACCCAGTACTTC,CSARGLGHSGQETQYF
TRBJ2-5,-,few,TRBV12-3/TRBV12-4,TGTGCCAGCAGTTTAAGTCGGACATCGTCGGAGACCCAGTACTTC,CASSLSRTSSETQYF
TRBJ2-1,TRBD1,-,TRBV10-3,TGTGCCATCAACAAACAGGGGGCGCGGGACAATGAGCAGTTCTTC,CAINKQGARDNEQFF